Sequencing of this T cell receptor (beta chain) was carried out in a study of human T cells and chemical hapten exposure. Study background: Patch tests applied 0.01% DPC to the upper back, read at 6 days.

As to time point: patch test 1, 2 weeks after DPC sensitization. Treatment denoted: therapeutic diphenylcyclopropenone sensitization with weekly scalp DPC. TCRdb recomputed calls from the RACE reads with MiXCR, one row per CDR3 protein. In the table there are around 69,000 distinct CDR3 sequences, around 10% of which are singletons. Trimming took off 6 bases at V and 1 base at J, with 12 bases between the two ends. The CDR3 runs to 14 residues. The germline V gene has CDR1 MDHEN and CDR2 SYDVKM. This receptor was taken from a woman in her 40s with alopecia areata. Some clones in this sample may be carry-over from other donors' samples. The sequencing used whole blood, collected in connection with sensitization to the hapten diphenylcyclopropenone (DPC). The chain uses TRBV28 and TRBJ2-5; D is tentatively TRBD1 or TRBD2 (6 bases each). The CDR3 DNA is TGTGCCAGCAGCATTAGGGGGGTCCAAGAGACCCAGTACTTC. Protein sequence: CASSIRGVQETQYF.